The present T cell receptor (beta chain) was sequenced within a study of T-cell memory formation after mild COVID-19. Overall study: Clustering of TCRs was largely donor specific. Findings and limits, study-wide: Nothing confirmed that second-wave clones peaking on day 37 were specific for SARS-CoV-2. Clones which contracted sat mainly in CM and EM if CD4+, and in EMRA if CD8+.

Using constant-segment primers, 5'RACE produced TCR alpha and TCR beta cDNA libraries carrying sample barcodes and UMIs. TCRdb recomputed calls from the 5' RACE reads with MiXCR, one row per CDR3 protein. This sample has fewer than 700,000 distinct CDR3 sequences; about 20% occur once, and the top ten carry roughly 8.1%. This clonotype was seen only a few times. The antigen is unknown. The TCR sequence derives from an adult woman who had mild COVID-19 (a few samples of this study predate the infection). Cell type and time point are not known. Sequencing was performed on PBMCs or a T cell subset sorted from them (not recorded which).

The CDR3 reads CASSLGRAQTEAFF. As DNA, the CDR3 is TGTGCCAGCAGTTTAGGCAGGGCCCAAACTGAAGCTTTCTTT. The chain combines TRBV12-3 or TRBV12-4 with TRBJ1-1, with D tentatively TRBD1 (5 bases). Deletions cut 1 base from V and 5 bases from J, with 11 bases between. This CDR3 has 14 residues.